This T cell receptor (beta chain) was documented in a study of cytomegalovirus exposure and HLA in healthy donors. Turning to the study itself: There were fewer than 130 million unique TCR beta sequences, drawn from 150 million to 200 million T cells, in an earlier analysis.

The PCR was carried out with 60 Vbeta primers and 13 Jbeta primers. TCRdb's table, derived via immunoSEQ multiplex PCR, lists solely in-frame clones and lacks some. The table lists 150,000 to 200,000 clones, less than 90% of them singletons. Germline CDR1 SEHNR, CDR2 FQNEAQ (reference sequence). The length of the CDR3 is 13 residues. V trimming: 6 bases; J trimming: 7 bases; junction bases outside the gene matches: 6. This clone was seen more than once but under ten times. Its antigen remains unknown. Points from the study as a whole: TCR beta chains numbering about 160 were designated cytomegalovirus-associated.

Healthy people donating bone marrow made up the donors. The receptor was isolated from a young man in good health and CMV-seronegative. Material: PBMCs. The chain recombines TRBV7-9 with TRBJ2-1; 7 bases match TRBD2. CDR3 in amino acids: CASSATGGNEQFF. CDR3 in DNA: TGTGCCAGCAGTGCTACCGGGGGGAATGAGCAGTTCTTC.